Given below is one T cell receptor (beta chain) in context. These data originate in a study of cytomegalovirus exposure and HLA in healthy donors. CDR1 LNHNV and CDR2 YYDKDF come from the germline V gene (reference sequence). The CDR3 runs to 15 residues. J lost 7 bases, V lost 3 bases, and 8 bases had no gene match. Primers for the PCR totalled 60 Vbeta and 13 Jbeta. Some clones are missing from TCRdb's copy, which holds only in-frame ones; the method was immunoSEQ multiplex PCR. The table includes 90,000 to 150,000 clones, nearly 65% detected once. The J gene is TRBJ1-2, the V gene TRBV15, with 10 bases aligning to TRBD1. The TCR sequence derives from a man between 35 and 55 years old in good health and CMV-seropositive. Sequenced input: PBMCs. The CDR3 coding sequence is TGTGCCACCAGCAGGCCGGGACAGGGGTCTCGTGGCTACACCTTC. Protein product: CATSRPGQGSRGYTF.